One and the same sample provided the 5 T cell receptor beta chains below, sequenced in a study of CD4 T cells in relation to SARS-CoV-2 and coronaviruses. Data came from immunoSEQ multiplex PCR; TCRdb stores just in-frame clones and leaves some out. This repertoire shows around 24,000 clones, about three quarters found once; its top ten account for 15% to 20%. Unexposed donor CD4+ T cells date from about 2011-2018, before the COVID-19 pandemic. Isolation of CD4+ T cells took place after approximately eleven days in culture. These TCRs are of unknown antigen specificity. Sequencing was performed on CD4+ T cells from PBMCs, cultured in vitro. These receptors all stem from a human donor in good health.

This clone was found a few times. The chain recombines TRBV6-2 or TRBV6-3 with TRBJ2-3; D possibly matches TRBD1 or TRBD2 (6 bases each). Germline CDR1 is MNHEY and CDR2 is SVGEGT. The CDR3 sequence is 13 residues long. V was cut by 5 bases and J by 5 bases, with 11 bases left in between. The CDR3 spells CASSARDIDTQYF. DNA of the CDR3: TGTGCCAGCAGTGCGCGGGACATAGATACGCAGTATTTT.

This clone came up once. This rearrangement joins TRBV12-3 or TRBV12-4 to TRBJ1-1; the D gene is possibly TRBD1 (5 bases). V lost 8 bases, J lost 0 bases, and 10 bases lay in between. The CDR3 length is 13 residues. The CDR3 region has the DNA TGTGCCAGCGGGGGGGTACTGAACACTGAAGCTTTCTTT. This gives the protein CASGGVLNTEAFF.

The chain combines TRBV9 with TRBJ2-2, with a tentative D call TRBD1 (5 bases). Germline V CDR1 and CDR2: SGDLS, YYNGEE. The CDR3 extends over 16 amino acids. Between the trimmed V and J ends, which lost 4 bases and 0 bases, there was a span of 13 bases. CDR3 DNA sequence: TGTGCCAGCAGCTCCCCGACAGCAGCGAACACCGGGGAGCTGTTTTTT. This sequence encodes CASSSPTAANTGELFF.

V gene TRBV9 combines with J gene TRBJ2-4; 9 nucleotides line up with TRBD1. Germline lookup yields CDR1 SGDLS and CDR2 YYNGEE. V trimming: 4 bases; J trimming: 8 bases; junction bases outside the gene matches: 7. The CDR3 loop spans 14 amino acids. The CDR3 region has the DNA TGTGCCAGCAGCCCACGGACAGGGGATGACATTCAGTACTTC. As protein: CASSPRTGDDIQYF.

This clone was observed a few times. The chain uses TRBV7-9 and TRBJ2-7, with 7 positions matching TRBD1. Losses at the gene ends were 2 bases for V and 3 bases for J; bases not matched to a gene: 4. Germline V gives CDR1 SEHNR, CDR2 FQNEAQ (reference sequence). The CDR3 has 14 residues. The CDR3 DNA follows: TGTGCCAGCAGCTTACGACAGGGAGACTACGAGCAGTACTTC. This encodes CASSLRQGDYEQYF.